This TCR beta chain comes out of a study of naive and memory T cell subsets. Four PCR rounds used nested alpha and beta constant region primers plus the SP2 primer. For blood and skin samples, reverse transcription used TCR alpha and beta constant primers. MiXCR was run by TCRdb on the UMI-ligation and nested PCR reads, yielding one entry per CDR3 protein. Of over 11,000 distinct CDR3 sequences listed, roughly 5.2% are singletons. This clonotype has ten or more counts. Its antigen is unidentified. Study results and caveats: Delayed type IV hypersensitivity infiltration was taken to explain higher tuberculin-site TCR counts.

Treatment indicated: skin biopsy from PPD injection site in Mantoux-positive individual. An oligonucleotide containing a UMI was ligated to the 3' end of TCR cDNA. Tuberculin skin test biopsies were taken where PPD was injected in Mantoux-positive people. The V gene lost 5 bases and the J gene lost 0 bases, with 5 bases spanning the gap. The CDR3 covers 12 residues. CDR1 and CDR2 (germline): MNHEY, SVGEGT. The source is an adult in good health. The rearrangement links TRBV6-2 or TRBV6-3 to TRBJ2-7; D gene uncertain. This material consisted of skin, taken from a tuberculin skin test site. DNA of the CDR3: TGTGCCAGCAGTCAAGCCTCCTACGAGCAGTACTTC. It is translated as CASSQASYEQYF.